This T cell receptor beta chain was identified during a study of blood T cell repertoires in COVID-19. About the study: The origin of the acute and convalescent COVID-19 samples was the United States, Italy and Spain. From T cells, B-cell-depleted T cells, or PBMCs came the material, which was cDNA or gDNA.

Original data processing: Amplification of reference gene primers was used by the study to estimate nucleated cell counts. Clones were read by immunoSEQ multiplex PCR, and TCRdb kept only the in-frame ones, dropping some. The V and J calls and clone size are taken from that table; D and trimming were inferred from the DNA. The sample lists nearly 110,000 clones; 65% to 75% were seen once. The germline V gene has CDR1 SGHTA and CDR2 FQGNSA. The CDR3 sequence is 16 residues long. With 1 base removed from V and 3 bases from J, the gap between germline ends came to 15 bases. Sequenced: peripheral blood. This clonotype was obtained from a human donor with acute or convalescent COVID-19. The donor label of this sample is uncertain. The chain joins TRBV7-2 to TRBJ1-2; weak D call: TRBD1 (6 bases). The CDR3 protein is CASSLGGHASDYGYTF. The CDR3 region has the DNA TGTGCCAGCAGCTTAGGGGGACACGCGTCGGACTATGGCTACACCTTC.